Below, 8 T cell receptor beta chains from the same sample are listed, as sequenced in a study of blood T cells in healthy people across ages. It was with a sample-barcoded 5' primer and a J-beta primer mix that a second PCR of about 6 to 11 cycles was run. One entry per CDR3 protein, called by TCRdb with MiXCR from the 5' RACE reads. The sample yields some 1 million distinct CDR3 sequences, more than 35% seen once. The sequenced material came from blood. The receptor set was obtained from a woman aged 55-75 years in good health.

CDR3 bases: TGTGCCAGCAGTTATCAGGGTCTTGAGCAGTTCTTC. Its translation is CASSYQGLEQFF. This rearrangement joins TRBV6-2 or TRBV6-3 to TRBJ2-1; D perhaps matches TRBD1 (5 bases). The V gene's germline CDR1 is MNHEY and CDR2 SVGEGT. This CDR3 is 12 amino acids long. V lost 3 bases and J lost 9, with 9 bases in between.

This chain joins TRBV4-1 and TRBJ2-5, with 8 nucleotides matching TRBD2. Germline CDR1 reads MGHRA; CDR2 reads YSYEKL. The CDR3 loop spans 15 amino acids. J lost 5 bases, V lost 0 bases, and 5 bases had no gene match. The CDR3 DNA reads as TGCGCCAGCAGCCAAGATGGGGCGGGAGGCGAGACCCAGTACTTC. It encodes CASSQDGAGGETQYF.

As concerns this clonotype: This may arise from a read error, as a much more abundant clone is one base away. The chain couples TRBV18 to TRBJ2-4; possibly TRBD1 for D (7 bases). The CDR3 is 13 amino acids. Germline CDR1 KGHSH, CDR2 LQKENI. Trimming left V 2 bases short and J 13 bases short, with 15 bases between. This CDR3 is CASSPSGGYKQYF. CDR3 in DNA: TGTGCCAGCTCACCATCAGGGGGGTACAAGCAGTACTTC.

This chain links TRBV5-5 with TRBJ1-1; D uncertain. CDR1 and CDR2 (germline): SGHKS, YYEKEE (reference sequence). The CDR3 has 16 amino acids. V gave up 2 bases and J gave up 0 bases, with 14 bases separating them. CDR3 loop: CASSFTASPMNTEAFF. In nucleotides, the CDR3 is TGTGCCAGCAGCTTCACGGCTTCACCTATGAACACTGAAGCTTTCTTT. The entire variable domain, with the rest obtained from reference TRBV5-5 and TRBJ1-1, is as follows: DAGVTQSPTHLIKTRGQQVTLRCSPISGHKSVSWYQQVLGQGPQFIFQYYEKEERGRGNFPDRFSARQFPNYSSELNVNALLLGDSALYLCASSFTASPMNTEAFFGQGTRLTVV.

The V and J genes are TRBV10-3 and TRBJ2-5; TRBD1 matches at 8 bases. Looked up from germline, CDR1 is ENHRY and CDR2 is SYGVKD. With V trimmed by 3 bases and J by 11 bases, 17 bases remained unmatched. The CDR3 runs 16 residues. The CDR3 DNA reads TGTGCCATCAGTGAAGGCGCGCAGGGGGCGGTCAATGAGCAGTACTTC. It is translated as CAISEGAQGAVNEQYF.

This clonotype was picked up a small number of times. The V and J genes are TRBV9 and TRBJ2-7; 8 bases are shared with TRBD2. The CDR3 extends over 13 amino acids. The germline CDR1 and CDR2 sequences are SGDLS and YYNGEE. Trimming removed 0 bases from V and 12 bases from J; junction bases left unmatched: 8. CDR3 in DNA: TGTGCCAGCAGCGTAGATATAGCGGGAATCCGGTACTTC. It encodes CASSVDIAGIRYF.

The CDR3 reads CASRATSGTADTQYF. The CDR3 DNA follows: TGTGCCAGCAGGGCGACTAGCGGGACCGCAGATACGCAGTATTTT. This chain uses TRBV4-2 with TRBJ2-3; 11 nucleotides align to TRBD2. Germline V gene sequence: CDR1 LGHNA, CDR2 YNFKEQ. The junction had 6 bases not matched to a gene; V was cut back by 6 bases and J by 4 bases. CDR3 length: 15 residues.

V and J are TRBV7-9 and TRBJ2-7, with D maybe TRBD1 (6 bases). Gene TRBJ2-5 matches the end of the DNA better, so the J call may be wrong. Germline values: CDR1 SEHNR, CDR2 FQNEAQ (reference sequence). The CDR3 loop spans 15 amino acids. Here the CDR3 DNA reads TGTGCCAGCAGCTTGTTGAGGGGGTGGGGAGAGACCCAGTACTTC. Translating gives CASSLLRGWGETQYF.